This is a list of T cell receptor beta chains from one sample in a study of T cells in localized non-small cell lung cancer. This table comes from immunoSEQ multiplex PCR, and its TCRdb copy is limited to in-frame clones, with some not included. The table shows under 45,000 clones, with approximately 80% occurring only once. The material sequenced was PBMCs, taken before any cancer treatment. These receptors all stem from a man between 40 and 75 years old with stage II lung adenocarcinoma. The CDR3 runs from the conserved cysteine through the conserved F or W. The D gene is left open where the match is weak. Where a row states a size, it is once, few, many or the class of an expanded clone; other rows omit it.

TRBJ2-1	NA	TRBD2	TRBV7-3	TGTGCCAGCAGCGTTAGCGGGAGCTCCTACAATGAGCAGTTCTTC	CASSVSGSSYNEQFF
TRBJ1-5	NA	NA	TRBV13	TGTGCCAGCAGCCTCAGGAGGGGTGGCAATCAGCCCCAGCATTTT	CASSLRRGGNQPQHF
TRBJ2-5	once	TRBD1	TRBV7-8	TGTGCCAGCAGCTCCCGGGGACAGCAGAAAGAGACCCAGTACTTC	CASSSRGQQKETQYF
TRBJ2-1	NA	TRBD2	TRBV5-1	TGCGCCAGCAGCTTGGCCAGTGCGGGACTAGCGGGTAATGAGCAGTTCTTC	CASSLASAGLAGNEQFF
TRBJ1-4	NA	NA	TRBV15	TGTGCCACCAGCAGAGATCGGGGGAATGAAAAACTGTTTTTT	CATSRDRGNEKLFF
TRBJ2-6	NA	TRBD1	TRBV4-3	TGCGCCAGCAGCCCCCAGATCGGACAGGGAAGCTCTGGGGCCAACGTCCTGACTTTC	CASSPQIGQGSSGANVLTF
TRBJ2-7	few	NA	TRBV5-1	TGCGCCAGCAGCTTAGGAAGCGGCAGGGGCAACTCTCCGGAGCAGTACTTC	CASSLGSGRGNSPEQYF
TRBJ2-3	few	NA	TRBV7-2	TGTGCCAGCAGCCACGCAGGGGGGGGTAGGACAGATACGCAGTATTTT	CASSHAGGGRTDTQYF
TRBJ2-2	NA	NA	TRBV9	TGTGCCAGCAGCGTCGCGTCTCGAACTAGCTTCGGGGAGCTGTTTTTT	CASSVASRTSFGELFF
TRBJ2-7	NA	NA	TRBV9	TGTGCCAGCAGCGTAACCCCCATAGATCGCGAGCAGTACTTC	CASSVTPIDREQYF
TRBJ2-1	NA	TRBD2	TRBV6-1	TGTGTCCTTCCCAACCCAGCGGGATTAAGACAGTTCTTC	CVLPNPAGLRQFF
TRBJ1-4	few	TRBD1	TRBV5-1	TGCGCCAGCAGCAGGACAGGGGACGAGGAAAAACTGTTTTTT	CASSRTGDEEKLFF
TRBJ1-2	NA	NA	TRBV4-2	TGTGCCAGCAGCCGGGGCAGGGAAGGCTATGGCTACACCTTC	CASSRGREGYGYTF
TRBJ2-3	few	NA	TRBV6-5	TGTGCCAGCAGTTACTCGAAAGATACGCAGTATTTT	CASSYSKDTQYF
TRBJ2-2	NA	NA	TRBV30	TGTGCCTGGAGGGGGCGCGGGACCGGGGAGCTGTTTTTT	CAWRGRGTGELFF
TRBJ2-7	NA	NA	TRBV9	TGTGCCAGCAGCCCACCTCTAGTCGCTGGGGGCGGGGACTCCTACGAGCAGTACTTC	CASSPPLVAGGGDSYEQYF
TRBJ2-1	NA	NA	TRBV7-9	TGTGCCAGCAGCATGGACCTCAGGCGCAATGAGCAGTTCTTC	CASSMDLRRNEQFF
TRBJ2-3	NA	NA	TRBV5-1	TGCGCCAGCAGTAGCTTGGACATGGACCTGGCAGATACGCAGTATTTT	CASSSLDMDLADTQYF